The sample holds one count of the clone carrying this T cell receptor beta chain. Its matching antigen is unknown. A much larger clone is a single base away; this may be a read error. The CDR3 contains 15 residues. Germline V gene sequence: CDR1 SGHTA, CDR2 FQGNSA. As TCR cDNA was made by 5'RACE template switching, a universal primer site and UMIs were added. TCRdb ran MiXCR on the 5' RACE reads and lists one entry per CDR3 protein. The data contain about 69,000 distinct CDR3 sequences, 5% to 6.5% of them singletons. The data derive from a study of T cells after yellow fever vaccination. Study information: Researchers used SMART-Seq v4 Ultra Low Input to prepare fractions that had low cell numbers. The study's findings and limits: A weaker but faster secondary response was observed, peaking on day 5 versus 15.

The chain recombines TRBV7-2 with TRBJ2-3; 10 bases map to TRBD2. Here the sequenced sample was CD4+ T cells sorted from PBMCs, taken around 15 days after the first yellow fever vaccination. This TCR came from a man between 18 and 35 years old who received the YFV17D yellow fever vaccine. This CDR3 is CSSSLVLAGGDTQYF. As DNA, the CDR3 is TGTTCCAGCAGCTTAGTATTAGCGGGGGGAGATACGCAGTATTTT.